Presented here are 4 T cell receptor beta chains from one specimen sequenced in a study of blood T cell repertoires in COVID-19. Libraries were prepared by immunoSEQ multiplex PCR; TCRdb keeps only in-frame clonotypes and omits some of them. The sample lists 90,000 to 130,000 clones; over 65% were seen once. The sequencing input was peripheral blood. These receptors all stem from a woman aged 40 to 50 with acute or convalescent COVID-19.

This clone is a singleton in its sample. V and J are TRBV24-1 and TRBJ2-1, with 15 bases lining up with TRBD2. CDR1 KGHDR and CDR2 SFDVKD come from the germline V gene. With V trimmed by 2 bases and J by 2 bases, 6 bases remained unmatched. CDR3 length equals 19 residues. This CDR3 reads CATSDSPGTSGGPYNEQFF. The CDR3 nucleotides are TGTGCCACCAGTGATTCCCCCGGGACTAGCGGGGGGCCCTACAATGAGCAGTTCTTC.

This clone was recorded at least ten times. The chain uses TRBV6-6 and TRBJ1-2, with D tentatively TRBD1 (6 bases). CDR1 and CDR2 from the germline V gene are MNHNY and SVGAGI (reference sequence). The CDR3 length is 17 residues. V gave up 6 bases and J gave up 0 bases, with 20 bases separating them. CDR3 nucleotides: TGTGCCAGCAGCCGAAAGTCCCCGACAGGCCCTAACTATGGCTACACCTTC. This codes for CASSRKSPTGPNYGYTF.

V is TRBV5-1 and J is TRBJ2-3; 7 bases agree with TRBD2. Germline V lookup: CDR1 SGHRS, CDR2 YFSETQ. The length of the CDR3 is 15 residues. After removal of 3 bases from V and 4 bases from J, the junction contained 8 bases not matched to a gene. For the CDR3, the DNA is TGCGCCAGCAGCTCCGCGGGAGTTCGCGCAGATACGCAGTATTTT. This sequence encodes CASSSAGVRADTQYF.

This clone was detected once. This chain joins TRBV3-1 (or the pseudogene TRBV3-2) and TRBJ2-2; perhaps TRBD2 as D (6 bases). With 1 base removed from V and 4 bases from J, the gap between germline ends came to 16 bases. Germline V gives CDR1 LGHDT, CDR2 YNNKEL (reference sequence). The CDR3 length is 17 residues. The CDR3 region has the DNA TGTGCCAGCAGCCAAGGACTGGGACTGCGAGTCACCGGGGAGCTGTTTTTT. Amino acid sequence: CASSQGLGLRVTGELFF.